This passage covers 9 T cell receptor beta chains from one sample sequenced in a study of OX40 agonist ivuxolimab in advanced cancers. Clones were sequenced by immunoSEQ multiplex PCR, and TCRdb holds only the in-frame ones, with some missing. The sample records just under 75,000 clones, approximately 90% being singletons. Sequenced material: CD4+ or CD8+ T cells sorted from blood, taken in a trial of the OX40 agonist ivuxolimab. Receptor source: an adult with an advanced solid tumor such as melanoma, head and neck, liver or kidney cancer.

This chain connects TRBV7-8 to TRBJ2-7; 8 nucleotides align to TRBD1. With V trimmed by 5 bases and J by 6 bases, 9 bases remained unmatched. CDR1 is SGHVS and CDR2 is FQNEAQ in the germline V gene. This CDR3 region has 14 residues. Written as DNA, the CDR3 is TGTGCCAGCAGCGCCCGCGGGCAGGGGGCCGAGCAGTACTTC. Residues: CASSARGQGAEQYF.

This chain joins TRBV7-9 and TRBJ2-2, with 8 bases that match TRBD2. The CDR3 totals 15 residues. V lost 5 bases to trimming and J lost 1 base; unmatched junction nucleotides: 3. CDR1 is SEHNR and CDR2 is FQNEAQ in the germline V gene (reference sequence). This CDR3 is CASSPTSGNTGELFF. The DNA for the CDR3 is TGTGCCAGCAGCCCTACTAGCGGGAACACCGGGGAGCTGTTTTTT.

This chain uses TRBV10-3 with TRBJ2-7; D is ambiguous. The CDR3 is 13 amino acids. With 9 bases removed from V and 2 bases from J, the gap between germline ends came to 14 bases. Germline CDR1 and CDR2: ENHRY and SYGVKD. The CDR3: CAIATDVPYEQYF. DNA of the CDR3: TGTGCCATAGCAACGGACGTTCCCTACGAGCAGTACTTC.

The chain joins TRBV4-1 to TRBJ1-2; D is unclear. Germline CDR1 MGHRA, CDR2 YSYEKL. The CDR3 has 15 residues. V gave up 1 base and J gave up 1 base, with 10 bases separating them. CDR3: CASSQGPGDNYGYTF. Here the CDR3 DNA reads TGCGCCAGCAGCCAAGGTCCAGGCGATAACTATGGCTACACCTTC.

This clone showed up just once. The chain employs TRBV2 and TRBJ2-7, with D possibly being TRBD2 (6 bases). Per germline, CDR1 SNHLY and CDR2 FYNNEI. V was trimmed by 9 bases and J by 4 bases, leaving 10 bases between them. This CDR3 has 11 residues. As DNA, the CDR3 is TGTGCCAGGGGACTCGCTTACGAGCAGTACTTC. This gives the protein CARGLAYEQYF.

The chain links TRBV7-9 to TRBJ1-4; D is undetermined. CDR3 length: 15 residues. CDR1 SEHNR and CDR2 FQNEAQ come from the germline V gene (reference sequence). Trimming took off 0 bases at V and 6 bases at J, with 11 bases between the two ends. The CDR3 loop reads CASSLARAFDEKLFF. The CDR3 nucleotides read TGTGCCAGCAGCTTAGCACGGGCTTTCGATGAAAAACTGTTTTTT.

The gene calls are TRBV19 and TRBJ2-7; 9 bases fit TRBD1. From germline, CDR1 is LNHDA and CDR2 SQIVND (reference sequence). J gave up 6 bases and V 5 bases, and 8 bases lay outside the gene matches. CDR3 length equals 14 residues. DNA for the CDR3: TGTGCCAGTAGTCACACAGGGGGCACGGGCGAGCAGTACTTC. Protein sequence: CASSHTGGTGEQYF.

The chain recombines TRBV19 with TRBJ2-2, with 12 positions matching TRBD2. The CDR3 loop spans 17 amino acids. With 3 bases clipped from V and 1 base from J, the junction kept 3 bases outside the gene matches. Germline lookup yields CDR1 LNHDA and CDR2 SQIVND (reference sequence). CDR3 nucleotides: TGTGCCAGTAGTATTGGGACTAGCGGGTGGAACACCGGGGAGCTGTTTTTT. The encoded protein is CASSIGTSGWNTGELFF.

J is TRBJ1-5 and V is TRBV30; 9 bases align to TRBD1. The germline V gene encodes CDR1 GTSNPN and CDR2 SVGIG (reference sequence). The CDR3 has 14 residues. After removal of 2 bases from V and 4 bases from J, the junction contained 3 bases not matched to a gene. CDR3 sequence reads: CAWSRQGGNQPQHF. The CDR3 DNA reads TGTGCCTGGAGTAGACAGGGGGGGAATCAGCCCCAGCATTTT. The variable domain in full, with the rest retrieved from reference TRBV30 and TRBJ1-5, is SQTIHQWPATLVQPVGSPLSLECTVEGTSNPNLYWYRQAAGRGLQLLFYSVGIGQISSEVPQNLSASRPQDRQFILSSKKLLLSDSGFYLCAWSRQGGNQPQHFGDGTRLSIL.